This T cell receptor beta chain appears in the sequencing data of a study of blood T cell repertoires in COVID-19. The overall study: Researchers got acute and convalescent COVID-19 samples from the United States, Italy and Spain. Nucleic acid was either cDNA or gDNA, and it came from T cells, B-cell-depleted T cells, or PBMCs.

Per the original data handling: Amplification from reference gene primers served as the basis for estimated nucleated cell counts. Sequencing was performed with immunoSEQ multiplex PCR; in TCRdb, only in-frame clones are kept and a portion is missing. Clonal size and the V and J genes are those of that table, whereas D and trimming came from the DNA. The sample contains 50,000 or so clones, nearly 85% of which appear only once. Germline CDR1 reads GTSNPN; CDR2 reads SVGIG (reference sequence). This CDR3 is 12 amino acids long. Points on this clone: At one end, the junction sequence differs from germline, possibly due to a read error.

This sequence was found in a man aged 40-49 years with acute or convalescent COVID-19. Sequenced sample: peripheral blood. The chain combines TRBV30 with TRBJ1-1, with 7 bases lining up with TRBD1. The CDR3 is CAWSPASRGRIF. Here the CDR3 DNA reads TGTGCCTGGAGCCCAGCGTCGAGGGGGCGAATCTTT.